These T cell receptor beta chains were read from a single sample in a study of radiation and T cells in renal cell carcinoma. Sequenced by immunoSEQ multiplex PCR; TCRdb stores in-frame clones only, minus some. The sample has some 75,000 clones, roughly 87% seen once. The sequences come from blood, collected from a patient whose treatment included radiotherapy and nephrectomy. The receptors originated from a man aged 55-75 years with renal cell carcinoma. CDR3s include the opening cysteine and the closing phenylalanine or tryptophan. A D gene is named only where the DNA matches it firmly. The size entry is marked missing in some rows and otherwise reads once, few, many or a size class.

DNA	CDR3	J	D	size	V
TGTGCCAGCAGTTCCTCCAGGGGGCGGAATCAGCCCCAGCATTTT	CASSSSRGRNQPQHF	TRBJ1-5	TRBD1	NA	TRBV28
TGTGCCAGCAGCTTATTGAGAAGTGAGCAGTTCTTC	CASSLLRSEQFF	TRBJ2-1	NA	NA	TRBV5-8
TGTGCCAGCAGCACAGGGACGGGAGCCTACAATGAGCAGTTCTTC	CASSTGTGAYNEQFF	TRBJ2-1	NA	NA	TRBV7-9
TGTGCCAGCAGCCTCCAACCCCGAGGAGGGTTACAGGCAGATACGCAGTATTTT	CASSLQPRGGLQADTQYF	TRBJ2-3	NA	NA	TRBV9
TGTGCCAGCAGCTCCTCTAGCGGTTCCTACGAGCAGTACTTC	CASSSSSGSYEQYF	TRBJ2-7	TRBD2	NA	TRBV7-2
TGTGCCAGCAGCTCCTCAACAGGGTTTCCCTACGAGCAGTACTTC	CASSSSTGFPYEQYF	TRBJ2-7	NA	NA	TRBV7-9
TGCGCCAGCAGCCAAGTCTACGGCGGTAACTATGGCTACACCTTC	CASSQVYGGNYGYTF	TRBJ1-2	NA	once	TRBV4-1
TGTGCCAGCAGTTCGATCAAAGGATCTACAGATACGCAGTATTTT	CASSSIKGSTDTQYF	TRBJ2-3	NA	NA	TRBV7-9
TGTGCCAGCAGCTTAGCGCCTCCTAGCGGGAGTTGGGCAGATACGCAGTATTTT	CASSLAPPSGSWADTQYF	TRBJ2-3	TRBD2	NA	TRBV7-8
TGTGCCAGCAGCTTAGTAAGCGGGATCGGATCGACCGAGCAGTACTTC	CASSLVSGIGSTEQYF	TRBJ2-7	TRBD2	once	TRBV11-2
TGCGCCAGCAGCCGCGGACAACTGAGGAGCTCCTACAATGAGCAGTTCTTC	CASSRGQLRSSYNEQFF	TRBJ2-1	NA	NA	TRBV4-1
TGTGCCAGCAGCCTAGCTCCGGGAGTAGGAGATACGCAGTATTTT	CASSLAPGVGDTQYF	TRBJ2-3	NA	NA	TRBV11-1
TGTGCCAGCAGCTTCCGGGACAAAGAGCCCCAGCATTTT	CASSFRDKEPQHF	TRBJ1-5	NA	NA	TRBV11-3
TGTGCCAGCACCATCGGGGCGAACACCGGGGAGCTGTTTTTT	CASTIGANTGELFF	TRBJ2-2	NA	NA	TRBV27
TGCGCCAGCAGCAATGGGGCAGATACGCAGTATTTT	CASSNGADTQYF	TRBJ2-3	NA	NA	TRBV5-1
TGCGCCAGCAGCCAAGATGGCTCCTATAATTCACCCCTCCACTTT	CASSQDGSYNSPLHF	TRBJ1-6	NA	NA	TRBV4-3
TGTGCCAGCAGCCCAATGGGGCGGGCCTCTGGAAACACCATATATTTT	CASSPMGRASGNTIYF	TRBJ1-3	NA	NA	TRBV7-2
TGCGCCAGCAGCCCGACTAGCGGCGCACGAGGTACGCAGTATTTT	CASSPTSGARGTQYF	TRBJ2-3	TRBD2	NA	TRBV5-1
TGCGCCAGCAGCCTGACCGGACTAGGAGTGAGTGAGCAGTTCTTC	CASSLTGLGVSEQFF	TRBJ2-1	TRBD2	NA	TRBV5-1
TGTGCCATCAGCGCGGTGGCCACGACAGCTACCTACGAGCAGTACTTC	CAISAVATTATYEQYF	TRBJ2-7	NA	NA	TRBV10-3
TGTGCCAGCAGTGAATATGGAGGACCTCACAATGAGCAGTTCTTC	CASSEYGGPHNEQFF	TRBJ2-1	NA	NA	TRBV25-1
TGTGCCATCAGCGCACCGGGACAGGGTTGGGAAGAGCAGTACTTC	CAISAPGQGWEEQYF	TRBJ2-7	TRBD1	NA	TRBV10-3
TGCGCCAGCAGCCAAGTACAAGGGGCCCCACACGAGCAGTACTTC	CASSQVQGAPHEQYF	TRBJ2-7	NA	NA	TRBV13
TGTGCCAGCGATTCCGGGACAGGTTCTGGAAACACTGAAGCTTTCTTT	CASDSGTGSGNTEAFF	TRBJ1-1	TRBD1	NA	TRBV6-6
TGTGCCAGTAGGTCGGGACACAGCAATAAATACGGGGAGCTGTTTTTT	CASRSGHSNKYGELFF	TRBJ2-2	NA	NA	TRBV19
TGTGCCAGCAGCCCTTCTGGACAGGAGAGGAATGGCTACACCTTC	CASSPSGQERNGYTF	TRBJ1-2	TRBD1	NA	TRBV5-5
TGTGCCAGCAGCACACAGGGGAATCAGCCCCAGCATTTT	CASSTQGNQPQHF	TRBJ1-5	TRBD1	NA	TRBV9
TGTGCCAGCAATTCCTACCGGGATATACACAATGAGCAGTTCTTC	CASNSYRDIHNEQFF	TRBJ2-1	NA	NA	TRBV2
TGTGCCAGCTCACCGGGTTCCGGGACAGGTTATGGCTACACCTTC	CASSPGSGTGYGYTF	TRBJ1-2	TRBD1	NA	TRBV18
TGTGCCAGCAGGCGAACAATGAACACTGAAGCTTTCTTT	CASRRTMNTEAFF	TRBJ1-1	NA	NA	TRBV6-5
TGTGCCAGCAGCTTGGGCGGGAGTCCCTACAATGAGCAGTTCTTC	CASSLGGSPYNEQFF	TRBJ2-1	TRBD2	few	TRBV11-3
TGTGCCAGCAGCTTGGACGGGAGCTCCTACAATGAGCAGTTCTTC	CASSLDGSSYNEQFF	TRBJ2-1	NA	NA	TRBV5-5
TGTGCCAGCAGCTTGGCTGCAGGGCGATCCAAAAACATTCAGTACTTC	CASSLAAGRSKNIQYF	TRBJ2-4	NA	NA	TRBV5-4
TGTGCCAGCAGACCCGGGCCCCCCAGGGAGACCCAGTACTTC	CASRPGPPRETQYF	TRBJ2-5	NA	NA	TRBV6-5
TGTGCCAGCAGTTCCTGGTTGATGCAGGGGGCAACAGATACGCAGTATTTT	CASSSWLMQGATDTQYF	TRBJ2-3	TRBD1	NA	TRBV28
TGTGCCAGCAGTCCGAGCGGGAGCAGAACCGGGGAGCTGTTTTTT	CASSPSGSRTGELFF	TRBJ2-2	TRBD2	NA	TRBV7-2
TGCGCCAGCAGTGATTGGGCAGGGCGAGACTATGGCTACACCTTC	CASSDWAGRDYGYTF	TRBJ1-2	NA	NA	TRBV10-2
TGTGCCAGCTCACCTTGGGCAGGGGGAGCCCTGAACACTGAAGCTTTCTTT	CASSPWAGGALNTEAFF	TRBJ1-1	TRBD1	NA	TRBV18
TGTGCCAGCAGTGACAGTTGGGAAGAGCAGTACTTC	CASSDSWEEQYF	TRBJ2-7	NA	NA	TRBV6-5
TGTGCCAGCAGTGGAAACAGGGGGCGAATTGACGAGCAGTACTTC	CASSGNRGRIDEQYF	TRBJ2-7	TRBD1	NA	TRBV6-5
TGTGCCAGCAGCTTTGCCTACGAGCAGTACTTC	CASSFAYEQYF	TRBJ2-7	NA	NA	TRBV7-9
TGTGCCAGCAGGTCCGGGACAGGGGGACAATTCACTAGCACAGATACGCAGTATTTT	CASRSGTGGQFTSTDTQYF	TRBJ2-3	TRBD1	NA	TRBV11-2
TGTGCCTCCCGAAGCGGCACGGGGGCAGATACGCAGTATTTT	CASRSGTGADTQYF	TRBJ2-3	NA	NA	TRBV10-3
TGTGCCAGCTCACCGGGACAGGGTGATACGACGCGGTACTTC	CASSPGQGDTTRYF	TRBJ2-7	TRBD1	once	TRBV18
TGTGCCAGCCTTAGTTCAGGGGGACTTGAAGCTTTCTTT	CASLSSGGLEAFF	TRBJ1-1	TRBD1	NA	TRBV28
TGTGCCAGCAGCTCAGGACCAGGTCCCGAGCAGTACTTC	CASSSGPGPEQYF	TRBJ2-7	NA	few	TRBV7-6
TGCGCCAGCAGCGAATACTACGAGCAGTACTTC	CASSEYYEQYF	TRBJ2-7	NA	NA	TRBV5-1
TGCGCCAGCAGCCAAGAGGCTGGTCTGGACACAGATACGCAGTATTTT	CASSQEAGLDTDTQYF	TRBJ2-3	NA	NA	TRBV4-3
TGCAGCGACCTGAGGGGCGGGAGAAGGGATGAGCAGTTCTTC	CSDLRGGRRDEQFF	TRBJ2-1	TRBD2	once	TRBV29-1
TGTGCCAGCAGCCCCGCCGGGACAGGATCGAATGAGCAGTTCTTC	CASSPAGTGSNEQFF	TRBJ2-1	TRBD1	NA	TRBV11-3
TGCGCCAGCAGTGAGCCATCAGCGGCAGGGGCCACAGATACGCAGTATTTT	CASSEPSAAGATDTQYF	TRBJ2-3	NA	NA	TRBV10-1
TGTGCCAGCAGCTTCAGGACAGGGTTCTCCTACGAGCAGTACTTC	CASSFRTGFSYEQYF	TRBJ2-7	TRBD1	NA	TRBV7-2